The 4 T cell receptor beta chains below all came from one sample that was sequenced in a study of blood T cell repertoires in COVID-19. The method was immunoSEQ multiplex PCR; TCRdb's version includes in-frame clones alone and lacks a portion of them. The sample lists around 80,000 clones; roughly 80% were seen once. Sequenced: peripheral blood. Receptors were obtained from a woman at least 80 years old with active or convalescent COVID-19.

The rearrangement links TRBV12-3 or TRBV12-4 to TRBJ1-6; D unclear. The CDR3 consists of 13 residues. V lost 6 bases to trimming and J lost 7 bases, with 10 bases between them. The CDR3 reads CASRPTTNSPLHF. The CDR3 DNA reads TGTGCCAGCAGACCTACCACGAATTCACCCCTCCACTTT.

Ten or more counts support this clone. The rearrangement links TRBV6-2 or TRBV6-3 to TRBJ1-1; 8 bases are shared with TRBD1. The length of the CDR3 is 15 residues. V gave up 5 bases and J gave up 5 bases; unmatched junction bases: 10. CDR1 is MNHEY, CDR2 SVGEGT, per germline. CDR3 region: CASSGRQGRGTEAFF. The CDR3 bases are TGTGCCAGCAGTGGAAGACAGGGGCGGGGAACTGAAGCTTTCTTT.

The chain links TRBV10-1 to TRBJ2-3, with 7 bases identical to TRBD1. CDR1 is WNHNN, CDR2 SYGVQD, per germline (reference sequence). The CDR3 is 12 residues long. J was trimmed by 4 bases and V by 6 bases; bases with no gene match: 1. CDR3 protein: CASSQGADTQYF. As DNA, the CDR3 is TGCGCCAGCAGCCAGGGGGCAGATACGCAGTATTTT.

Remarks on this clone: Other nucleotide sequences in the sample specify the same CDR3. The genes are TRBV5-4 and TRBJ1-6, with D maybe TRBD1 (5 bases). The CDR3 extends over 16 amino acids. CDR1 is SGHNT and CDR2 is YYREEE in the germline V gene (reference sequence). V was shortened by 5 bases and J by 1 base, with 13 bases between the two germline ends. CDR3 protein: CASSLGGSSYNSPLHF. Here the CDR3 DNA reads TGTGCCAGCAGTCTGGGGGGGTCTTCCTATAATTCACCCCTCCACTTT.